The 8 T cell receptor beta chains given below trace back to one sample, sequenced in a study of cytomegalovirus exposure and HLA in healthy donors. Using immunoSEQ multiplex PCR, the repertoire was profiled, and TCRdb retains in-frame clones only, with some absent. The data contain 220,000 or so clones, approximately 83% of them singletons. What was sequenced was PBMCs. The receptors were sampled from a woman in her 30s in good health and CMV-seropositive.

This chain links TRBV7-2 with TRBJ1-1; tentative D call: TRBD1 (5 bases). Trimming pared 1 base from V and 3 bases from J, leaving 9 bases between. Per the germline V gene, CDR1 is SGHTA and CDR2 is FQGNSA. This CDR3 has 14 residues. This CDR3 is CASSLVRGDTEAFF. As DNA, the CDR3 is TGTGCCAGCAGCTTAGTACGGGGGGACACTGAAGCTTTCTTT.

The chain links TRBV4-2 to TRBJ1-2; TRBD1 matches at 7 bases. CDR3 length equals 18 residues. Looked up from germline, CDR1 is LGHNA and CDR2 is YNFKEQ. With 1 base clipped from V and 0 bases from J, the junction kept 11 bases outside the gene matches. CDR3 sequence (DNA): TGTGCCAGCAGCCAAGTTCTGGGGCAGGGGGAAACTAACTATGGCTACACCTTC. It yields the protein CASSQVLGQGETNYGYTF.

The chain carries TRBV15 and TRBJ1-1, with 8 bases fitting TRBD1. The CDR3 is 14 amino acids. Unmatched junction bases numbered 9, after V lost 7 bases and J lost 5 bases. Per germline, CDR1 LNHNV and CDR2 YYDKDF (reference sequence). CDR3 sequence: CATNQQGVGTEAFF. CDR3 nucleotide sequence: TGTGCCACCAACCAACAGGGGGTAGGGACTGAAGCTTTCTTT.

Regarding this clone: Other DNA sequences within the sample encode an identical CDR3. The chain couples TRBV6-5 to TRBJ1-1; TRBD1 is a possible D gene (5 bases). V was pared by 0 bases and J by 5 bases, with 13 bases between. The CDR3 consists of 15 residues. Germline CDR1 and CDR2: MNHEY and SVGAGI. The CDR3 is CASSYSGGSGTEAFF. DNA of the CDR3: TGTGCCAGCAGTTACTCGGGGGGTTCAGGGACTGAAGCTTTCTTT.

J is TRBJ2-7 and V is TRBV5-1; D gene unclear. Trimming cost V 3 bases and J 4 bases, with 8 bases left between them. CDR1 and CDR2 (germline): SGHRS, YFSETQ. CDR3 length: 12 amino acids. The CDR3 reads CASSSDMYEQYF. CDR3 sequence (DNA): TGCGCCAGCAGCTCCGACATGTACGAGCAGTACTTC.

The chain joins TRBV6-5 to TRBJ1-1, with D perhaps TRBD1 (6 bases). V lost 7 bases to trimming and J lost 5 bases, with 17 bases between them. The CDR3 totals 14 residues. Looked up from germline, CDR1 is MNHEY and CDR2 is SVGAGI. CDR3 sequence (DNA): TGTGCCAGCAAGAGTACAGGGTCGGGAACTGAAGCTTTCTTT. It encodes CASKSTGSGTEAFF.

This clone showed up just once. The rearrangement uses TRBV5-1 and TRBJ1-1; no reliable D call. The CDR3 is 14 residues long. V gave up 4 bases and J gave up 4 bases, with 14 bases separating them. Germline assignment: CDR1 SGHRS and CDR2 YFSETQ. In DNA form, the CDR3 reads TGCGCCAGCAGCCCGATGTTAATACCCACTGAAGCTTTCTTT. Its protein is CASSPMLIPTEAFF.

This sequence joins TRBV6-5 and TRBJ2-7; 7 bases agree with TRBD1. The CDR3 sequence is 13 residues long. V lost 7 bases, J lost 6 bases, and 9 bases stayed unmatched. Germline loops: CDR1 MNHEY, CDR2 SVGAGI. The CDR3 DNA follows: TGTGCCAGCATCGCCAACAGGGGCGGCGAGCAGTACTTC. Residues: CASIANRGGEQYF.